This record concerns one T cell receptor (beta chain) sequence. The clone's antigen remains unknown. One base away there is no much larger clone; base qualities are not given. Donors formed part of the validation cohort, which comprised 95 to 150 subjects and was distinct from the first cohort of 690 or so subjects. This entry belongs to a study of cytomegalovirus exposure and HLA in healthy donors (dated 2017 in TCRdb). Context from the whole study: According to a later analysis, the 120 or so validation repertoires were produced on the same platform as the 666 repertoires of the first cohort. The study was designed to test whether signatures of past pathogen exposure could be identified by cataloging public T cell receptors. In addition to the first cohort of 666 subjects, a separate validation cohort of approximately 110 different subjects was used. To predict cytomegalovirus infection status, the study combined high-throughput TCR immunosequencing, statistical association of individual TCRs with disease status, and machine learning.

The CDR3, from cysteine to phenylalanine, totals 15 residues. The entry retains the CDR3 DNA only, 45 bases that are in frame from base 1. V lost 4 bases and J lost 0 bases, and the count of bases not matched to a germline gene is 6. Based on the germline V gene, the CDR1 and CDR2 sequences are SGHDN and FVKESK. Preparation of the library involved the immunoSEQ multiplex PCR assay. The paper's processing steps were these. A statistical classification framework was developed to diagnose cytomegalovirus status using the catalog of TCR beta chain sequences. This is the immuneACCESS table as TCRdb keeps it, with only in-frame sequences that have V and J called. A part of the clones is gone; compared with another copy, unresolved V genes explain less than half, and the rest is unexplained. D and trimming were read from the DNA, whereas the V and J calls and clone size are those reported in that table. Counted in this sample were some 72,000 clones; about 96% of them appeared once. The ten largest clonotypes hold roughly 1.6% of the sample.

General findings and caveats noted by the study authors: In a later analysis, TCRs clustered in the first cohort were found to also tend to co-occur in the 120 or so validation repertoires, with 85% to 95% of cluster scores above 0. The authors suggested that the approach could potentially be generalized to other disease states and immunological phenotypes. The classifier was reported to diagnose cytomegalovirus status with high specificity and sensitivity in both the original cohort and the validation cohort. The study listed 150 to 200 TCR beta chains as associated with cytomegalovirus. In vitro tests confirmed that a few of the cytomegalovirus-associated TCR beta chains recognize cytomegalovirus antigens. Most TCR sequences were observed very rarely across donors, whereas some public TCRs were present in many individuals. All 130 or so repertoires were used to score co-occurrence in the validation cohort in a later analysis, because that analysis had no HLA typing for the cohort.

The receptor was derived from a man aged 18 to 30 in good health and CMV-seropositive. The sequencing input was PBMCs. The sequence links TRBV14 to TRBJ2-7; TRBD1 aligns with 7 central bases. The nucleotide sequence reads as follows: TGTGCCAGCAGCCGTCTCGACAGGGACTCCTACGAGCAGTACTTC. It specifies CASSRLDRDSYEQYF.